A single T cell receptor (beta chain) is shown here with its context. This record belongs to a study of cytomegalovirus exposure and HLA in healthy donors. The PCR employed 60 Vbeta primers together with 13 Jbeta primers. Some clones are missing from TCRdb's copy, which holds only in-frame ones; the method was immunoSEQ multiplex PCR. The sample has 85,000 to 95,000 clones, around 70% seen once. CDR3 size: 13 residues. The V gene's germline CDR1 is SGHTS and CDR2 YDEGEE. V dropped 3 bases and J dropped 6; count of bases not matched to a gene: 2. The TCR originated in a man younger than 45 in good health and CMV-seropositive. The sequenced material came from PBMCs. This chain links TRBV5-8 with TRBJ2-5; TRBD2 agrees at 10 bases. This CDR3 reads CASSSSGRKTQYF. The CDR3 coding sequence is TGTGCCAGCAGCTCTAGCGGGAGAAAGACCCAGTACTTC.